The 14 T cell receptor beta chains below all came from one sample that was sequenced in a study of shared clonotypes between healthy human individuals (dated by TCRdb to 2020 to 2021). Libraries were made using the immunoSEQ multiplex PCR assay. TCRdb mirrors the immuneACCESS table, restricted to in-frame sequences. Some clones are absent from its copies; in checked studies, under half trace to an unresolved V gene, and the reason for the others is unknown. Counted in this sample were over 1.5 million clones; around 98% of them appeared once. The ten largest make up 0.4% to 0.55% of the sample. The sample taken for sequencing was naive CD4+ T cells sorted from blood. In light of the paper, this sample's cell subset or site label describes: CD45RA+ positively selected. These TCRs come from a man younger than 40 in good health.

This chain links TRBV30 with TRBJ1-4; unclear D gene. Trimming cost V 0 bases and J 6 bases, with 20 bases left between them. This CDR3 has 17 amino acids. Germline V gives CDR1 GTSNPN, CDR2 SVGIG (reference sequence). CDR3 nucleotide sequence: TGTGCCTGGAGTGTATACAAAGCGGCAGGCCAGCATGAAAAACTGTTTTTT. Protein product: CAWSVYKAAGQHEKLFF.

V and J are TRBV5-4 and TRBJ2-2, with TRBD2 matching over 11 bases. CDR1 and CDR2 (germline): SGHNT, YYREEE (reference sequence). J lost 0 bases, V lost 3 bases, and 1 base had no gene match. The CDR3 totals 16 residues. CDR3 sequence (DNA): TGTGCCAGCAGCTCGGGACTAGCGGCGAACACCGGGGAGCTGTTTTTT. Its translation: CASSSGLAANTGELFF.

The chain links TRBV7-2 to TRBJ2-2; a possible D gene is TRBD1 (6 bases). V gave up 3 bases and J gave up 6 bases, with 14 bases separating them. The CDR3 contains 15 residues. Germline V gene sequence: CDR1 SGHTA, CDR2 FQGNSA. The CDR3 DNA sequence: TGTGCCAGCAGCTTGGGGGCCCAACGCGCCGGGGAGCTGTTTTTT. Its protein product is CASSLGAQRAGELFF.

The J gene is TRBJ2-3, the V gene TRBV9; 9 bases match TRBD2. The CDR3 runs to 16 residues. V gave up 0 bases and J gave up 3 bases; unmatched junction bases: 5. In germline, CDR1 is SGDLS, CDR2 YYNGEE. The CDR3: CASSVAAAGGTDTQYF. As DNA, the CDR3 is TGTGCCAGCAGCGTAGCAGCAGCGGGAGGAACAGATACGCAGTATTTT.

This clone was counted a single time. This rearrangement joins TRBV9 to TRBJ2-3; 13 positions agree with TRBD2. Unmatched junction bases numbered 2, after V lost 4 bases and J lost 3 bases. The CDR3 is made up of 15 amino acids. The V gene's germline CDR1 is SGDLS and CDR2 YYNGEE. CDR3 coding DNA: TGTGCCAGCAGCACGACTAGCGGGAGGACAGATACGCAGTATTTT. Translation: CASSTTSGRTDTQYF.

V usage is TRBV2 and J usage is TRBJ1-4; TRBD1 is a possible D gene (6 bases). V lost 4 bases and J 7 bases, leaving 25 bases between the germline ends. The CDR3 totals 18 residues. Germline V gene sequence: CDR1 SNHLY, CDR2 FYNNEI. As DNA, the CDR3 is TGTGCCAGCAGTGCGGACAGCCTCGGGAGTTTTCTCGCTGAAAAACTGTTTTTT. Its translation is CASSADSLGSFLAEKLFF.

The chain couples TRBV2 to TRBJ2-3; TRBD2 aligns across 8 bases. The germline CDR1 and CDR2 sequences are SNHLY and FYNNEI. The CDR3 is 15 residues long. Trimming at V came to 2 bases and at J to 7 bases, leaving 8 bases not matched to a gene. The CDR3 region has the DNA TGTGCCAGCAGTGAAACGGGACTAGGCGGATATACGCAGTATTTT. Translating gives CASSETGLGGYTQYF.

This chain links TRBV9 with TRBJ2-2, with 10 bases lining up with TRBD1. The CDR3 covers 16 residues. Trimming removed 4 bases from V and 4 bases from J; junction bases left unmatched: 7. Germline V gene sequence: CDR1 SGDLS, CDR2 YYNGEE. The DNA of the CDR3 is TGTGCCAGCAGCATACGACAGGGGGCAGTCACCGGGGAGCTGTTTTTT. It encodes CASSIRQGAVTGELFF.

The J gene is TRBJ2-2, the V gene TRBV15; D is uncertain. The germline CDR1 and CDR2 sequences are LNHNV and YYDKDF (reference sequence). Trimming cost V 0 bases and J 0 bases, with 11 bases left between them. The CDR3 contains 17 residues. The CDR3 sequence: CATSRDQGPPNTGELFF. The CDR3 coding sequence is TGTGCCACCAGCAGAGATCAAGGACCCCCGAACACCGGGGAGCTGTTTTTT.

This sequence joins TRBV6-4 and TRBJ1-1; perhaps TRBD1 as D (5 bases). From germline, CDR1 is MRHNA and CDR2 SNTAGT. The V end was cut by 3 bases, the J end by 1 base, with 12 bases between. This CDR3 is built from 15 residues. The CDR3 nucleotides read TGTGCCAGCAGTGAGAACTGGAGGGGGAACACTGAAGCTTTCTTT. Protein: CASSENWRGNTEAFF.

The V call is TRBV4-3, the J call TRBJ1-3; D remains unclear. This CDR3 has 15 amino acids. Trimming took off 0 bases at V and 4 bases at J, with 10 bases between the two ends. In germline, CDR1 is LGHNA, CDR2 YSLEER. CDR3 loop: CASSQENRGGNTIYF. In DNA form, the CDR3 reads TGCGCCAGCAGCCAAGAGAACCGCGGGGGAAACACCATATATTTT.

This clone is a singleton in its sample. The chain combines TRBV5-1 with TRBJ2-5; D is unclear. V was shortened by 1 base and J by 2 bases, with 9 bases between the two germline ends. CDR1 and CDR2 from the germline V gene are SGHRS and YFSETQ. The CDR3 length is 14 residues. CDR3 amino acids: CASSLRSAQETQYF. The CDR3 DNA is TGCGCCAGCAGCTTGCGCTCAGCTCAAGAGACCCAGTACTTC.

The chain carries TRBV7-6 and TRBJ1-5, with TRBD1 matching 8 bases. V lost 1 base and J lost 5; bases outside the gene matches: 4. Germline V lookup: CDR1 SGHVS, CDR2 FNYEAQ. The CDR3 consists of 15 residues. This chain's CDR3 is CASSLEQGGDQPQHF. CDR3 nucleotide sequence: TGTGCCAGCAGCTTAGAACAGGGGGGAGATCAGCCCCAGCATTTT.

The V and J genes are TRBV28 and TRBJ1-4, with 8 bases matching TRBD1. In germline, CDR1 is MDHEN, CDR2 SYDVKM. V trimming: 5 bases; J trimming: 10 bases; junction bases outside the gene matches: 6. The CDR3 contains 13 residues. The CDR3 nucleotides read TGTGCCAGCAGTGCAGGGGGCGGCGGAAAACTGTTTTTT. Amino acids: CASSAGGGGKLFF.